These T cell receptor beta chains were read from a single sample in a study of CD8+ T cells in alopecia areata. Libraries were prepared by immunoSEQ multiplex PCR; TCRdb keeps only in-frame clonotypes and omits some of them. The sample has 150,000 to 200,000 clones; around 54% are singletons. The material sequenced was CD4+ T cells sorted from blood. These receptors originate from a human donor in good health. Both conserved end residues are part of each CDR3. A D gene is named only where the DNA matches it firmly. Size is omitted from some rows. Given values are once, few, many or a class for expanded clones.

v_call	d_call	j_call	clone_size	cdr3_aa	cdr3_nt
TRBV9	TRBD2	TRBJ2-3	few	CASKRDPSGDDTQYF	TGTGCCAGCAAGCGTGACCCTAGCGGGGATGATACGCAGTATTTT
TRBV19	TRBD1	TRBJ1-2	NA	CASRTGLGYGYTF	TGTGCCAGTCGGACAGGGCTGGGCTATGGCTACACCTTC
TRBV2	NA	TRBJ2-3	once	CASSMSPERTDTQYF	TGTGCCAGCAGTATGTCACCCGAACGCACAGATACGCAGTATTTT
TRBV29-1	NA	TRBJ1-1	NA	CSVAHFRDTEAFF	TGCAGCGTTGCACACTTCAGAGACACTGAAGCTTTCTTT
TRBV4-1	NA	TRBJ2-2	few	CASSQEEGTGELFF	TGCGCCAGCAGCCAAGAAGAGGGGACCGGGGAGCTGTTTTTT
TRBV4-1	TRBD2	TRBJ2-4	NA	CASSQGTAAGAAKNIQYF	TGCGCCAGCAGCCAAGGGACTGCAGCGGGAGCGGCCAAAAACATTCAGTACTTC
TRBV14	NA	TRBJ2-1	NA	CASSQDATIWGQQSYNEQFF	TGTGCCAGCAGCCAAGATGCGACAATCTGGGGTCAACAATCCTACAATGAGCAGTTCTTC
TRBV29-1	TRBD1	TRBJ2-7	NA	CSVAGPGGRNYEQYF	TGCAGCGTTGCGGGGCCAGGGGGCCGTAACTACGAGCAGTACTTC
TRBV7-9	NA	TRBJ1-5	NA	CASSLQGQPQHF	TGTGCCAGCAGCTTACAAGGACAGCCCCAGCATTTT
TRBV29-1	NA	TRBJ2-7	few	CSVEGSDRAYEQYF	TGCAGCGTTGAAGGCAGTGATAGAGCCTACGAGCAGTACTTC
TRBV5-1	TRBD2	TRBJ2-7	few	CASGLLAGRPYEQYF	TGCGCCAGCGGCTTACTAGCGGGAAGACCCTACGAGCAGTACTTC
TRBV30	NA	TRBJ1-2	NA	CAWSVRDSSSYGYTF	TGTGCCTGGAGTGTACGTGACAGCAGTTCGTACGGCTACACCTTC
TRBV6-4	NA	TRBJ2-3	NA	CASSDSTTDTQYF	TGTGCCAGCAGTGACTCGACCACAGATACGCAGTATTTT
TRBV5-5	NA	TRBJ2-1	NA	CASSLSLVSEQFF	TGTGCCAGCAGCTTGTCGCTGGTGAGTGAGCAGTTCTTC
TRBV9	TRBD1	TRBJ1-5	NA	CASSVDQGGKPQHF	TGTGCCAGCAGCGTAGACCAGGGGGGTAAGCCCCAGCATTTT
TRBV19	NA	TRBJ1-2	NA	CASRIRRSYGYTF	TGTGCCAGTAGGATAAGGCGTTCCTATGGCTACACCTTC
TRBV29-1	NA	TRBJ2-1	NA	CSARPSYNEQFF	TGCAGCGCCCGTCCCTCCTACAATGAGCAGTTCTTC
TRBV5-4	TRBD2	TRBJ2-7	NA	CASSPRLAGGQGEQYF	TGTGCCAGCAGCCCCAGACTAGCGGGAGGTCAGGGCGAGCAGTACTTC
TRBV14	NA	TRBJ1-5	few	CASSQDRKTANQPQHF	TGTGCCAGCAGCCAAGATCGTAAGACAGCGAATCAGCCCCAGCATTTT
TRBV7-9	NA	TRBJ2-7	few	CASSLTGIQHGQYF	TGTGCCAGCAGCTTAACGGGGATACAACACGGGCAGTACTTC
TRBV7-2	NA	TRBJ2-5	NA	CASSLQGQETQYF	TGTGCCAGCAGTTTACAGGGTCAAGAGACCCAGTACTTC
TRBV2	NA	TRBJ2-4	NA	CASRPNTNIQYF	TGTGCCAGCAGGCCCAATACCAACATTCAGTACTTC
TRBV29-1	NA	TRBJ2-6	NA	CSAISGANVLTF	TGCAGCGCAATCTCTGGGGCCAACGTCCTGACTTTC
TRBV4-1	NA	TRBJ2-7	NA	CASSQDEFSYEQYF	TGCGCCAGCAGCCAAGACGAGTTCTCCTACGAGCAGTACTTC
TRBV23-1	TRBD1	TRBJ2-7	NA	CASSQIDRGAYEQYF	TGCGCCAGCAGTCAAATCGACAGGGGAGCCTACGAGCAGTACTTC
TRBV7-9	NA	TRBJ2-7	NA	CASSPWTAYEQYF	TGTGCCAGCAGCCCCTGGACAGCCTACGAGCAGTACTTC
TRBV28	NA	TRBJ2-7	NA	CASRPGDPSYEQYF	TGTGCCAGCAGGCCCGGGGATCCCTCCTACGAGCAGTACTTC
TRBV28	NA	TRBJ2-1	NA	CASRPSLGNYNEQFF	TGTGCCAGCAGGCCCAGTTTGGGGAACTACAATGAGCAGTTCTTC
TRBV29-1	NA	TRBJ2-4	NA	CSVVTGMGPSIQYF	TGCAGCGTTGTCACAGGGATGGGGCCTAGCATTCAGTACTTC
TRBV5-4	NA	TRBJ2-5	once	CASSFQGRFAETQYF	TGTGCCAGCAGCTTTCAGGGCCGATTTGCCGAGACCCAGTACTTC
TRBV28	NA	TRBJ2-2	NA	CASKVSGPNTGELFF	TGTGCCAGCAAGGTTTCAGGGCCCAACACCGGGGAGCTGTTTTTT
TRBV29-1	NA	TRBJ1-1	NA	CSVALHPNTEAFF	TGCAGCGTGGCCCTACATCCGAACACTGAAGCTTTCTTT
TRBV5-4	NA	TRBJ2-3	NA	CASSQYGRVGDTQYF	TGTGCCAGCAGCCAATACGGGAGAGTTGGAGATACGCAGTATTTT
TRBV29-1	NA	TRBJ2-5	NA	CSAQGFVEETQYF	TGCAGCGCCCAAGGGTTTGTGGAGGAGACCCAGTACTTC
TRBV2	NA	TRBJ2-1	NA	CASNKPLQGNNEQFF	TGTGCCAGCAATAAACCCCTGCAGGGTAATAATGAGCAGTTCTTC
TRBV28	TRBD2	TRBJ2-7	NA	CASTVLGAGAYEQYF	TGTGCCAGCACGGTACTGGGAGCGGGAGCGTACGAGCAGTACTTC
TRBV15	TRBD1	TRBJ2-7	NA	CATSRVKQGAYEQYF	TGTGCCACCTCCAGGGTTAAACAGGGGGCTTACGAGCAGTACTTC
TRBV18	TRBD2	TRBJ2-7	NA	CASSPPVAGRAEQYF	TGTGCCAGCTCACCCCCAGTGGCAGGGAGGGCCGAGCAGTACTTC
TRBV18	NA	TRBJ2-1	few	CASSPRGSGSYNEQFF	TGTGCCAGCTCACCACGAGGGTCGGGGTCCTACAATGAGCAGTTCTTC
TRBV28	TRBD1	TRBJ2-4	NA	CASSSSRNRGSAKNIQYF	TGTGCCAGCAGTTCATCCCGGAACAGGGGGTCGGCCAAAAACATTCAGTACTTC
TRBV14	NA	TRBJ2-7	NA	CASSQEGRKGYEQYF	TGTGCCAGCAGCCAAGAAGGCAGGAAAGGCTACGAGCAGTACTTC
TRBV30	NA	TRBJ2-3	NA	CAWSVVAGDTQYF	TGTGCCTGGAGTGTGGTGGCCGGAGATACGCAGTATTTT
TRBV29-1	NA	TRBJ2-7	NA	CSVAGLSYEQYF	TGCAGCGTTGCCGGTCTCTCCTACGAGCAGTACTTC
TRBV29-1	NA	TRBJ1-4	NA	CSASEGGTTGELFF	TGCAGCGCCAGTGAGGGAGGGACAACGGGTGAACTGTTTTTT
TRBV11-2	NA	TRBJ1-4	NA	CASSQSWRDEKLFF	TGTGCCAGCAGCCAAAGCTGGAGGGATGAAAAACTGTTTTTT
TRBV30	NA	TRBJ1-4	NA	CAWSARIGATEKLFF	TGTGCCTGGAGCGCCCGTATAGGGGCGACTGAAAAACTGTTTTTT
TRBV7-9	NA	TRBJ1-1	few	CASSTKATEAFF	TGTGCCAGCAGCACCAAAGCCACTGAAGCTTTCTTT
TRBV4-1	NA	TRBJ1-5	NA	CASSQNSYKGRNNQPQHF	TGCGCCAGCAGCCAAAATTCCTACAAGGGACGGAATAATCAGCCCCAGCATTTT
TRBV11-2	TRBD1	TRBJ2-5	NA	CASSATGGAGTQYF	TGTGCCAGCAGCGCAACAGGGGGCGCCGGGACCCAGTACTTC
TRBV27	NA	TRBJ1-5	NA	CASSLGRLGQFNQPQHF	TGTGCCAGCAGTTTGGGGCGACTTGGGCAGTTCAATCAGCCCCAGCATTTT
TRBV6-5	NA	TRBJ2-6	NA	CASSYSGANVLTF	TGTGCCAGCAGTTACAGTGGGGCCAACGTCCTGACTTTC
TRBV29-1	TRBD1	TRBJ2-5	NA	CSVRGQAETQYF	TGCAGCGTAAGAGGACAGGCGGAGACCCAGTACTTC
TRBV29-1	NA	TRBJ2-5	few	CSVGVSGETQYF	TGCAGCGTGGGGGTGTCTGGAGAGACCCAGTACTTC
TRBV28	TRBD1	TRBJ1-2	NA	CASSFGGQGLHYGYTF	TGTGCCAGCAGTTTTGGGGGACAGGGGCTGCACTATGGCTACACCTTC
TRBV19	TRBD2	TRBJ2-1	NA	CASSTQAGGPYNEQFF	TGTGCCAGTAGTACACAAGCGGGAGGGCCCTACAATGAGCAGTTCTTC